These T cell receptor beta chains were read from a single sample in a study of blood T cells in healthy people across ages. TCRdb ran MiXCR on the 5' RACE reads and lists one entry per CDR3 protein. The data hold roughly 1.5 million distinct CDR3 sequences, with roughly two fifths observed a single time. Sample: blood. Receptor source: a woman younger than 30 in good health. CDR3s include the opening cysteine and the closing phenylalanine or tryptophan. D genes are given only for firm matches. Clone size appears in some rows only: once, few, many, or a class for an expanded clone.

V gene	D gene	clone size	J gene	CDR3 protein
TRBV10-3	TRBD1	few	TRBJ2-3	CAIRQGGTDTQYF
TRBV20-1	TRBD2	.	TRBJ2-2	CSATSGSTGELFF
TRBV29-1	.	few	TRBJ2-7	CSVLDNPPLYEQYF
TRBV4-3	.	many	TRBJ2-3	CASSQDRRASAYTDTQYF
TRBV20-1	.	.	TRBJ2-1	CSARDRLVDNEQFF
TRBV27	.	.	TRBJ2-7	CASSLGTRVRGSYEQYF
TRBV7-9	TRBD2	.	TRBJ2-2	CASSLAPGLADTGELFF
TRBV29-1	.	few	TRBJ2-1	CSVLILNEQFF
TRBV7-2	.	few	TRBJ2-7	CASRQGEPYEQYF
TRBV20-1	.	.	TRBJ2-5	CSARQGRGEQYF
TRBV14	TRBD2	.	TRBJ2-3	CASSPGLAGPADTQYF
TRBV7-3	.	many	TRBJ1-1	CASSGGGLMNTEAFF
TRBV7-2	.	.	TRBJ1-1	CASSTTLGLGTEAFF
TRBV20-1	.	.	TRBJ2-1	CSALRDDVGGEQFF
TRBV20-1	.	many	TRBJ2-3	CSARDSGSGEEDTQYF
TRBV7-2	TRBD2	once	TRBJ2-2	CASNLGLGGGELFF
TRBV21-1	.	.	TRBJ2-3	CASSEGTSPSTDTQYF
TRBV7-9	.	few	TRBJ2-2	CASSPPGLRNTGELFF
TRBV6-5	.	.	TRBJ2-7	CASSSAISYGQYF
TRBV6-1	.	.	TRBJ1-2	CASDYGIGTYGYTF
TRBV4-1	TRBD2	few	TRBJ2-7	CASSQVDSGGLYEQYF
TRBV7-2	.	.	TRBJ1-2	CASSSRQAEYGYTF
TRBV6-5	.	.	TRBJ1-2	CASSYIHNYGYTF
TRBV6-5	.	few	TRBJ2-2	CASKTSRRLPGELFF
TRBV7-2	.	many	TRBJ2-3	CASSPPGGDTQYF
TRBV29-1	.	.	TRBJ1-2	CSVDKRLQRDGYTF